This passage covers 19 T cell receptor beta chains from one sample sequenced in a study of cytomegalovirus exposure and HLA in healthy donors. Primers: 60 Vbeta forward and 13 Jbeta reverse. Libraries were prepared by immunoSEQ multiplex PCR; TCRdb keeps only in-frame clonotypes and omits some of them. The sample has roughly 150,000 clones, approximately 80% seen once. Specimen: PBMCs. The receptors originated from a woman between 40 and 55 years old in good health and CMV-seronegative.

This chain uses TRBV27 with TRBJ2-3, with D possibly being TRBD1 (6 bases). V gave up 3 bases and J gave up 5 bases, with 12 bases separating them. Germline CDR1 MNHEY, CDR2 SMNVEV (reference sequence). The CDR3 has 14 residues. The CDR3 loop is CASSFTGWLDTQYF. CDR3 in DNA: TGTGCCAGCAGTTTTACAGGGTGGTTAGATACGCAGTATTTT.

This chain joins TRBV11-1 and TRBJ1-1, with TRBD1 identical over 7 bases. The CDR3 covers 15 residues. Germline V gene data show CDR1 as SGHAT and CDR2 as FQDESV (reference sequence). With 5 bases clipped from V and 0 bases from J, the junction kept 6 bases outside the gene matches. The DNA for the CDR3 is TGTGCCAGCAGCCCGAGGGGACAGCTGAACACTGAAGCTTTCTTT. The encoded protein is CASSPRGQLNTEAFF.

This clone was counted a few times. The gene calls are TRBV11-3 and TRBJ2-7; 9 bases are a match to TRBD1. The CDR3 has 13 amino acids. CDR1 is SGHNT, CDR2 YENEEA, per germline. V was clipped by 5 bases and J by 2 bases; unmatched bases: 1. The CDR3 sequence is CASSRDRAYEQYF. CDR3 in DNA: TGTGCCAGCAGCCGGGACAGGGCCTACGAGCAGTACTTC.

The chain employs TRBV7-2 and TRBJ2-5, with TRBD1 matching 8 bases. The germline CDR1 and CDR2 sequences are SGHTA and FQGNSA. The CDR3 length is 14 residues. V gave up 4 bases and J gave up 5 bases; unmatched junction bases: 6. In nucleotides, the CDR3 is TGTGCCAGCAGCTCACGACAGGGGTGGGAGACCCAGTACTTC. Its translation is CASSSRQGWETQYF.

In its sample, this clone was seen a few times. The chain carries TRBV19 and TRBJ1-2; 12 bases line up with TRBD1. There are 14 residues in the CDR3. V dropped 5 bases and J dropped 7; count of bases not matched to a gene: 5. Germline CDR1 and CDR2: LNHDA and SQIVND (reference sequence). CDR3 in DNA: TGTGCCAGTAGTTCGGGACAGGGGGCTATTGGCTACACCTTC. Its translation: CASSSGQGAIGYTF.

This clone has a single count. The chain carries TRBV7-3 and TRBJ2-1; 11 positions match TRBD2. CDR1 SGHTA and CDR2 FQGTGA come from the germline V gene. This CDR3 is built from 15 residues. Germline trimming cut 4 bases from V and 8 bases from J; bases unmatched to any gene: 7. CDR3 sequence reads: CASSYLAGGIDEQFF. The CDR3 DNA reads TGTGCCAGCAGCTACCTAGCGGGAGGCATCGATGAGCAGTTCTTC. Based on the CDR3 plus reference TRBV7-3 and TRBJ2-1, the full variable domain is GAGVSQTPSNKVTEKGKYVELRCDPISGHTALYWYRQSLGQGPEFLIYFQGTGAADDSGLPNDRFFAVRPEGSVSTLKIQRTERGDSAVYLCASSYLAGGIDEQFFGPGTRLTVL.

The chain employs TRBV5-6 and TRBJ1-6; tentatively, D is TRBD1 (6 bases). The CDR3 covers 13 residues. In germline, CDR1 is SGHDT, CDR2 YYEEEE. With 3 bases removed from V and 10 bases from J, the gap between germline ends came to 11 bases. The CDR3 nucleotides read TGTGCCAGCAGCTCTGACAGGCGCTCACCCCTCCACTTT. This codes for CASSSDRRSPLHF.

Here the CDR3 DNA reads TGCGCCAGTCGGACTAGAGTCCACGAGCAGTACTTC. It specifies CASRTRVHEQYF. This chain uses TRBV23-1 with TRBJ2-7, with 7 bases identical to TRBD2. TRBV23-1 is given ORF status, its function remaining uncertain. This CDR3 has 12 amino acids. The V segment lost 9 bases and the J segment 5 bases; nucleotides outside the gene matches: 7.

This sequence joins TRBV6-5 and TRBJ1-3, with D maybe TRBD1 (5 bases). The V gene lost 5 bases and the J gene lost 11 bases, with 19 bases spanning the gap. The CDR3 has 14 residues. Per germline, CDR1 MNHEY and CDR2 SVGAGI. This CDR3 reads CASSPLGVKGAIYF. CDR3 DNA: TGTGCCAGCAGTCCCCTTGGGGTGAAAGGGGCCATATATTTT.

For this clone: At one end, the junction sequence differs from germline, possibly due to a read error. V usage is TRBV7-9 and J usage is TRBJ2-1; D perhaps matches TRBD1 (6 bases). CDR1 and CDR2 from the germline V gene are SEHNR and FQNEAQ (reference sequence). CDR3 length: 13 residues. CDR3 sequence: CSSRDTSYNEQFF. In nucleotides, the CDR3 is TGTTCCAGCAGGGACACCTCCTACAATGAGCAGTTCTTC.

This clone was seen a single time. The chain uses TRBV11-3 and TRBJ1-1; 7 bases line up with TRBD1. The CDR3 runs to 16 residues. Trimming removed 1 base from V and 4 bases from J; junction bases left unmatched: 9. The germline V gene has CDR1 SGHNT and CDR2 YENEEA. The CDR3 DNA reads TGTGCCAGCAGCTTAGGGTTATCAGGGGGGAGCACTGAAGCTTTCTTT. It encodes CASSLGLSGGSTEAFF.

For this clone: Other nucleotide sequences from this sample produce the same CDR3. The genes are TRBV5-3 and TRBJ1-2; D is possibly TRBD1 (5 bases). TRBV5-3 is annotated as an ORF whose role is uncertain. The CDR3 is 13 amino acids. With 5 bases removed from V and 4 bases from J, the gap between germline ends came to 12 bases. The CDR3 coding sequence is TGTGCCAGAAGTTCCAGACAGACCTATGGCTACACCTTC. Residues: CARSSRQTYGYTF.

The rearrangement uses TRBV6-5 and TRBJ1-1; no firm D call. CDR3 length equals 13 residues. Germline-derived CDR1 and CDR2 are MNHEY and SVGAGI. Trimming removed 1 base at V and 7 bases at J, with 10 bases between. This chain's CDR3 is CASSYYRRLEAFF. The DNA of the CDR3 is TGTGCCAGCAGTTACTACCGCAGACTTGAAGCTTTCTTT.

The gene calls are TRBV6-5 and TRBJ1-1, with TRBD1 identical over 8 bases. Germline V gene data show CDR1 as MNHEY and CDR2 as SVGAGI. This CDR3 comprises 13 residues. J was trimmed by 7 bases and V by 6 bases; bases with no gene match: 7. The CDR3 protein is CASRQGDLGEAFF. CDR3 sequence (DNA): TGTGCCAGCAGACAGGGGGATCTCGGTGAAGCTTTCTTT.

This chain uses TRBV30 with TRBJ1-5, with 8 nucleotides matching TRBD1. Trimming at V came to 1 base and at J to 1 base, leaving 6 bases not matched to a gene. The germline CDR1 and CDR2 sequences are GTSNPN and SVGIG (reference sequence). The CDR3 is made up of 16 amino acids. CDR3 sequence: CAWSGQGPGSNQPQHF. Here the CDR3 DNA reads TGTGCCTGGAGTGGACAGGGGCCGGGGAGCAATCAGCCCCAGCATTTT.

The CDR3 reads CASSSHRGPNYGYTF. CDR3 DNA sequence: TGTGCCAGCAGTTCCCACAGGGGGCCTAACTATGGCTACACCTTC. The chain recombines TRBV28 with TRBJ1-2; TRBD1 aligns across 9 bases. The germline V gene encodes CDR1 MDHEN and CDR2 SYDVKM. J gave up 0 bases and V 4 bases, and 3 bases lay outside the gene matches. This CDR3 is 15 amino acids long.

The chain combines TRBV27 with TRBJ2-5; 8 positions agree with TRBD1. The J segment lost 0 bases and the V segment lost 5 bases, leaving 11 bases of the junction unmatched. CDR3 size: 17 residues. In germline, CDR1 is MNHEY, CDR2 SMNVEV (reference sequence). CDR3: CASSLGQGIPYQETQYF. As DNA, the CDR3 is TGTGCCAGCAGTCTAGGACAGGGAATACCGTACCAAGAGACCCAGTACTTC.

The rearrangement joins TRBV7-9 to TRBJ2-4; tentatively, D is TRBD2 (6 bases). CDR3 size: 16 residues. CDR1 and CDR2 (germline): SEHNR, FQNEAQ (reference sequence). V gave up 5 bases and J gave up 2 bases, with 16 bases separating them. CDR3 coding DNA: TGTGCCAGCAGCCAGGAACCGGCGGGGTCCAAAAACATTCAGTACTTC. It yields the protein CASSQEPAGSKNIQYF.

This clone was seen just once. J is TRBJ2-7 and V is TRBV6-5; 9 bases line up with TRBD1. This CDR3 contains 15 residues. Germline trimming cut 3 bases from V and 5 bases from J; bases unmatched to any gene: 8. Per the germline V gene, CDR1 is MNHEY and CDR2 is SVGAGI. CDR3 residues: CASSYPTGGIDEQYF. In nucleotides, the CDR3 is TGTGCCAGCAGTTATCCCACAGGGGGCATTGACGAGCAGTACTTC.